This TCR beta chain was observed in a study of CD8 T cells in ankylosing spondylitis. Study findings and constraints: It was reported that disease-linked clones were significantly enriched in matched ankylosing spondylitis synovial fluid. There were earlier reports of some motif variants in reactive arthritis synovial fluid and blood.

CDR1 and CDR2 from the germline V gene are SGHDT and YYEEEE. The CDR3 length is 15 residues. V shed 4 bases and J 3 bases; nucleotides not matched to a gene: 4. Preparation of TCR beta libraries was done by quantitative 5'-RACE with molecular barcodes. TCRdb reprocessed the 5' RACE reads via MiXCR and lists one record per CDR3 protein. The table records around 120,000 distinct CDR3 sequences, less than 25% of them present only once. This clonotype was seen a handful of times. Antigen unknown. The clonotype comes from a male donor with ankylosing spondylitis. Sequencing used synovial fluid, either unsorted or a sorted T cell fraction (not recorded which). This chain connects TRBV5-6 to TRBJ2-2; 9 bases are a match to TRBD1. The CDR3 sequence is CASSIRDRDTGELFF. The CDR3 coding sequence is TGTGCCAGCAGCATCCGGGACAGGGACACCGGGGAGCTGTTTTTT.